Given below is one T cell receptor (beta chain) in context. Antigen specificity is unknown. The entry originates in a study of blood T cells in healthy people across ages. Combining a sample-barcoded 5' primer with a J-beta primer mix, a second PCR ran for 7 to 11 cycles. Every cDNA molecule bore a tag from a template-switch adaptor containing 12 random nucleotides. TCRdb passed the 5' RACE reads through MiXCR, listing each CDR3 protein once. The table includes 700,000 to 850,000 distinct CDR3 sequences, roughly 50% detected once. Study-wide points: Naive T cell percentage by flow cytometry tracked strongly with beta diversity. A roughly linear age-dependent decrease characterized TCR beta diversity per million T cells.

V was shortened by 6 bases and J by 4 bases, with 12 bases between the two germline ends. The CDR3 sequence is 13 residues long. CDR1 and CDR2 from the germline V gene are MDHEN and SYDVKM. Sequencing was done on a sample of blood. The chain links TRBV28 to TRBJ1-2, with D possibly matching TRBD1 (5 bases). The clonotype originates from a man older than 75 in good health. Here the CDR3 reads CASSLREVYGYTF. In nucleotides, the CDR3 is TGTGCCAGCAGCCTCAGGGAGGTCTATGGCTACACCTTC.